This TCR beta chain came from a study of beta chain features in type 1 diabetes. TCRB transcripts that were expressed got sequenced, as all of the isolated RNA had been reverse transcribed. Assay used: immunoSEQ multiplex PCR; TCRdb lists only in-frame clones, some missing. The sample has 850,000 to 900,000 clones, roughly 16% seen once. General study results and limits: Highly expressing activated T cells could be over-counted with a cDNA template. Sampled from patients, naive, central memory and Treg TCRB repertoires appeared more similar than those sampled from healthy donors. Whether HLA type affects TCRB rearrangement stayed undetermined in the present work.

Trimming cost V 0 bases and J 2 bases, with 8 bases left between them. Germline CDR1 is MNHEY and CDR2 is SMNVEV (reference sequence). This CDR3 contains 15 residues. Regarding this clone: What it binds is unknown.

What was sequenced was naive CD4+ T cells from blood. The V gene is TRBV27, the J gene TRBJ1-5, with D uncertain. The receptor was derived from a woman between 18 and 29 years old in good health. CDR3 region: CASSLSGHGNQPQHF. The CDR3 nucleotides are TGTGCCAGCAGTTTATCGGGTCATGGCAATCAGCCCCAGCATTTT.